A single sample is the source of the 14 T cell receptor beta chains below, sequenced in a study of T cells in tumors after PD-1 blockade (dated by TCRdb to between 2019 and 2020). Library generation was performed with the immunoSEQ multiplex PCR assay. Here the immuneACCESS table is served through TCRdb, limited to in-frame sequences with V and J called. Missing clones are a known gap in these copies; in checked studies unresolved V genes cover under half, and the rest lacks a known reason. This sample comprises approximately 19,000 clones, 81% of them detected only once. Together, the top ten hold 20% to 30% of the sample. The specimen was PBMCs, collected after anti-PD-1 therapy. The source is a human donor with advanced basal cell or squamous cell carcinoma (not recorded which).

Only one count was recorded for this clone. This sequence joins TRBV19 and TRBJ1-2; tentative D call: TRBD1 (5 bases). Trimming shortened V by 7 bases and J by 8 bases, and 20 bases separated the two germline ends. CDR1 and CDR2 (germline): LNHDA, SQIVND (reference sequence). This CDR3 spans 14 amino acids. The CDR3 DNA is TGTGCCAGTACCAACCGCGGGGCAACGCGCGGCTACACCTTC. It translates to CASTNRGATRGYTF. The variable domain in full, with the rest retrieved from reference TRBV19 and TRBJ1-2, is DGGITQSPKYLFRKEGQNVTLSCEQNLNHDAMYWYRQDPGQGLRLIYYSQIVNDFQKGDIAEGYSVSREKKESFPLTVTSAQKNPTAFYLCASTNRGATRGYTFGSGTRLTVV.

The chain has TRBV12-3 or TRBV12-4 and TRBJ1-3, with D possibly matching TRBD1 (6 bases). The CDR3 consists of 12 residues. V lost 4 bases, J lost 9 bases, and 10 bases lay in between. CDR3 in amino acids: CASSSYRATIYF. The CDR3 coding sequence is TGTGCCAGCAGTTCGTACAGGGCCACCATATATTTT.

V gene TRBV6-1 combines with J gene TRBJ1-2; possibly TRBD1 for D (5 bases). Trimming removed 2 bases at V and 2 bases at J, with 15 bases between. CDR1 and CDR2 (germline): MNHNS, SASEGT. This CDR3 contains 16 residues. The CDR3 bases are TGTGCCAGCAGTGAAAGTAACCTCCGGGACAACTATGGCTACACCTTC. It translates to CASSESNLRDNYGYTF.

This clone has only one observation. The chain recombines TRBV27 with TRBJ2-1; D perhaps matches TRBD2 (6 bases). Germline CDR1 reads MNHEY; CDR2 reads SMNVEV (reference sequence). The CDR3 is 14 amino acids. The V end was cut by 6 bases, the J end by 5 bases, with 14 bases between. The CDR3 nucleotides are TGTGCCAGCAGCCGAGGGGAGGCGCACAATGAGCAGTTCTTC. Translated: CASSRGEAHNEQFF.

CDR3 bases: TGTGCCACCAGTGATTTCTACAGGACTAGCGGGAGAGCCGGGGAGCTGTTTTTT. Its translation is CATSDFYRTSGRAGELFF. This chain uses TRBV24-1 with TRBJ2-2, with TRBD2 identical over 13 bases. J lost 6 bases, V lost 1 base, and 7 bases had no gene match. The length of the CDR3 is 18 residues. Germline-derived CDR1 and CDR2 are KGHDR and SFDVKD.

This clone was observed a single time. Written as DNA, the CDR3 is TGCGCCAGCAGCCCCGTCCCGGGACACGTCAATGAGCAGTTCTTC. Protein: CASSPVPGHVNEQFF. J is TRBJ2-1 and V is TRBV5-1, with a possible D match to TRBD1 (6 bases). Germline V gene lookup returns CDR1 SGHRS and CDR2 YFSETQ. The CDR3 consists of 15 residues. V was trimmed by 4 bases and J by 6 bases, leaving 17 bases between them.

This chain connects TRBV18 to TRBJ2-2; 8 nucleotides align to TRBD1. CDR3 length: 16 amino acids. Losses at the gene ends were 2 bases for V and 6 bases for J; bases not matched to a gene: 8. The germline V gene has CDR1 KGHSH and CDR2 LQKENI. The CDR3 sequence is CASSPEADRDAGELFF. Written as DNA, the CDR3 is TGTGCCAGCTCACCAGAAGCGGACAGGGATGCCGGGGAGCTGTTTTTT.

The chain uses TRBV18 and TRBJ2-7; D call uncertain. Germline V gene data show CDR1 as KGHSH and CDR2 as LQKENI. This CDR3 is built from 12 residues. Trimming removed 2 bases from V and 4 bases from J, with 6 bases in between. The CDR3 region is CASSPGKYEQYF. For the CDR3, the DNA is TGTGCCAGCTCACCAGGCAAGTACGAGCAGTACTTC.

The V gene is TRBV5-1, the J gene TRBJ2-2, with D possibly matching TRBD1 (6 bases). Trimming left V 3 bases short and J 6 bases short, with 15 bases between. The CDR3 covers 15 residues. CDR1 is SGHRS and CDR2 is YFSETQ in the germline V gene. The CDR3 region has the DNA TGCGCCAGCAGCTCCACCGGGACAAGCTCCGGGGAGCTGTTTTTT. It specifies CASSSTGTSSGELFF. The entire variable domain, with the rest obtained from reference TRBV5-1 and TRBJ2-2, is as follows: KAGVTQTPRYLIKTRGQQVTLSCSPISGHRSVSWYQQTPGQGLQFLFEYFSETQRNKGNFPGRFSGRQFSNSRSEMNVSTLELGDSALYLCASSSTGTSSGELFFGEGSRLTVL.

The V call is TRBV5-1, the J call TRBJ2-5; a possible D gene is TRBD2 (7 bases). The J call may be incorrect, as the DNA end agrees better with TRBJ2-7. The germline V gene encodes CDR1 SGHRS and CDR2 YFSETQ. CDR3 length: 14 amino acids. CDR3 amino acids: CASSLAGGLGEQYF. CDR3 DNA: TGCGCCAGCAGTTTAGCCGGGGGGCTGGGCGAGCAGTACTTC.

This clone was seen only once. The chain couples TRBV7-2 to TRBJ2-7; a possible D gene is TRBD1 (6 bases). The germline V gene encodes CDR1 SGHTA and CDR2 FQGNSA. V lost 3 bases and J 2 bases, leaving 8 bases between the germline ends. The CDR3 is 13 amino acids. CDR3 amino acids: CASSLDSAYEQYF. As DNA, the CDR3 is TGTGCCAGCAGCTTGGACAGCGCCTACGAGCAGTACTTC.

The CDR3 sequence: CASSKVTGTVNTEAFF. The CDR3 DNA sequence: TGCGCCAGCAGCAAAGTTACGGGGACAGTGAACACTGAAGCTTTCTTT. The chain carries TRBV5-1 and TRBJ1-1, with TRBD1 matching 7 bases. The V segment lost 4 bases and the J segment 0 bases; nucleotides outside the gene matches: 9. Germline V gene data show CDR1 as SGHRS and CDR2 as YFSETQ. The CDR3 consists of 16 residues.

The rearrangement uses TRBV5-1 and TRBJ2-5, with 9 bases that match TRBD2. CDR3 length equals 15 residues. Germline V gene sequence: CDR1 SGHRS, CDR2 YFSETQ. Trimming cost V 0 bases and J 5 bases; bases outside gene matches: 5. CDR3 sequence reads: CASSLVRGRAETQYF. CDR3 in DNA: TGCGCCAGCAGCTTGGTTCGCGGGAGGGCGGAGACCCAGTACTTC. Full variable domain (missing parts from reference TRBV5-1 and TRBJ2-5): KAGVTQTPRYLIKTRGQQVTLSCSPISGHRSVSWYQQTPGQGLQFLFEYFSETQRNKGNFPGRFSGRQFSNSRSEMNVSTLELGDSALYLCASSLVRGRAETQYFGPGTRLLVL.

The V gene is TRBV6-5, the J gene TRBJ2-5, with 8 bases fitting TRBD2. The germline CDR1 and CDR2 sequences are MNHEY and SVGAGI. V lost 4 bases and J lost 4; bases outside the gene matches: 8. The CDR3 is 15 amino acids. For the CDR3, the DNA is TGTGCCAGCAGTTCGCATAGCGGGGTCAGAGAGACCCAGTACTTC. This translates into CASSSHSGVRETQYF.